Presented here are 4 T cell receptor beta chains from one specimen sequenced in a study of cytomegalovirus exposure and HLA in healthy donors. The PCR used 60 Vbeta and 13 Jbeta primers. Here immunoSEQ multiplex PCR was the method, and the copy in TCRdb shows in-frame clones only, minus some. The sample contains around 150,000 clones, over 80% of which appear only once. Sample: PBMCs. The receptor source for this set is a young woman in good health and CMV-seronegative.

This CDR3 is CARSFLYRNTIYF. CDR3 sequence (DNA): TGTGCCAGAAGCTTCCTCTATCGAAACACCATATATTTT. The gene calls are TRBV5-3 and TRBJ1-3, with unresolved D. TRBV5-3 belongs to the ORF category, with a function that is uncertain. Trimming shortened V by 2 bases and J by 5 bases, and 8 bases separated the two germline ends. CDR3 length: 13 amino acids.

In DNA form, the CDR3 reads TGTGCCAGCAGTGAAGTAGGGGCCAACTATGGCTACACCTTC. It is translated as CASSEVGANYGYTF. The chain carries TRBV6-1 and TRBJ1-2; perhaps TRBD1 as D (5 bases). V gave up 1 base and J gave up 2 bases, with 8 bases separating them. Looked up from germline, CDR1 is MNHNS and CDR2 is SASEGT. The CDR3 sequence is 14 residues long.

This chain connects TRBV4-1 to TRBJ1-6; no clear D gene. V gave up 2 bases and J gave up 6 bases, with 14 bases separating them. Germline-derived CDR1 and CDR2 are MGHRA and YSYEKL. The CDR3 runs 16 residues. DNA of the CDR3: TGCGCCAGCAGCCAACACCTACAGAAATCTAATTCACCCCTCCACTTT. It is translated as CASSQHLQKSNSPLHF.

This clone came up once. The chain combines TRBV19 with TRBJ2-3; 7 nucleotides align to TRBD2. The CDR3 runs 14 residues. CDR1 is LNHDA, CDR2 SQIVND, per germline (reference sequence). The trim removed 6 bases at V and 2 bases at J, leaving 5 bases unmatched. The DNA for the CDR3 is TGTGCCAGTAGCTCTAGCGGAGACACAGATACGCAGTATTTT. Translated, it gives CASSSSGDTDTQYF.